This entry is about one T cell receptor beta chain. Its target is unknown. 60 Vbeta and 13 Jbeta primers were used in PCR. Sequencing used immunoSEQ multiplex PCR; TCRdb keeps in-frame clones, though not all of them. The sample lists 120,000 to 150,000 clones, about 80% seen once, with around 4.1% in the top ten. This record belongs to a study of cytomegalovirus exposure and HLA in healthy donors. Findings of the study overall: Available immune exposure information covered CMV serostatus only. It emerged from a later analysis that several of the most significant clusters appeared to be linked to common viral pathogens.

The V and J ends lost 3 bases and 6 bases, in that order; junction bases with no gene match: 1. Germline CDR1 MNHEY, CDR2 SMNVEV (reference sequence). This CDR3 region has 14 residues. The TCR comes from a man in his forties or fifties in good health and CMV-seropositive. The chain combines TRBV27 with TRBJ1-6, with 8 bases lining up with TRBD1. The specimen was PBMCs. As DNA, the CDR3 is TGTGCCAGCAGTTTGGACAGGGCTAATTCACCCCTCCACTTT. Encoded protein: CASSLDRANSPLHF.